Listed below are T cell receptor beta chains from one sample, sequenced in a study of response to subunit inactivated influenza vaccine. A single record per CDR3 protein comes from TCRdb applying MiXCR to the RT-PCR reads. This sample yields 710,000 or so distinct CDR3 sequences, of which 15% to 18% are seen a single time; 11% belongs to the top ten. Material: PBMCs from blood, obtained approximately 13 days after vaccination. The source of these receptors is a man aged 50 to 60 who received an inactivated influenza vaccine. CDR3s include the opening cysteine and the closing phenylalanine or tryptophan. A D gene is named only where the DNA matches it firmly. The size entry is marked missing in some rows and otherwise reads once, few, many or a size class.

-,TRBV12-3/TRBV12-4,TRBJ2-2,few,TGTGCCAGCAGTATCCAACTCACCGGGGAGCTGTTTTTT,CASSIQLTGELFF
-,TRBV18,TRBJ2-3,-,TGTGCCAGCTCACCACCCCCCCTTAAGGTCGGAGATACGCAGTATTTT,CASSPPPLKVGDTQYF
TRBD2,TRBV7-2,TRBJ2-7,-,TGTGCCAGCAGCTTACGGACTAGCGGGGTTTCCTACGAGCAGTACTTC,CASSLRTSGVSYEQYF
TRBD2,TRBV5-1,TRBJ2-3,-,TGCGCCAGCAGCCGCGGAGCGGGGCCGCGCACAGATACGCAGTATTTT,CASSRGAGPRTDTQYF
-,TRBV7-2,TRBJ2-3,many,TGTGCCAGCAGCTTACTGGGACCTGATACGCAGTATTTT,CASSLLGPDTQYF
-,TRBV9,TRBJ2-6,many,TGTGCCAGCAGTGATAACGCCGACGGGGCCAACGTCCTGACTTTC,CASSDNADGANVLTF
-,TRBV6-2/TRBV6-3,TRBJ2-1,few,TGTGCCAGCAGTTCAGCGGTGAAAGAGCAGTTCTTC,CASSSAVKEQFF
-,TRBV20-1,TRBJ1-4,-,TGCAGTGCTAGTAGGGGGTTTAACGCAACTAATGAAAAACTGTTTTTT,CSASRGFNATNEKLFF
-,TRBV28,TRBJ2-7,-,TGTGCCAGCAGTTTTTTTGGGGTTTCCTACGAGCAGTACTTC,CASSFFGVSYEQYF
-,TRBV6-1,TRBJ1-5,-,TGTGCCAGCAGTGATGGGGGAGATTATCGGCCCCAGCATTTT,CASSDGGDYRPQHF
TRBD2,TRBV11-3,TRBJ2-1,-,TGTGCCAGCAGCTTAGATGGGGGGGATGAGCAGTTCTTC,CASSLDGGDEQFF
-,TRBV20-1,TRBJ2-7,few,TGCAGTGCCAACCGGGACTTCCTCTACGAGCAGTACTTC,CSANRDFLYEQYF
TRBD1,TRBV5-1,TRBJ1-4,few,TGCGCCAGCAGCTTGGGGGACAGGGCGGAAAAACTGTTTTTT,CASSLGDRAEKLFF
-,TRBV9,TRBJ1-2,once,TGTGCCAGCAGCGTAGAAGGCAGAAGCTATGGCTACACCTTC,CASSVEGRSYGYTF
TRBD1,TRBV2,TRBJ2-7,few,TGTGCCAGCAGCAGGACAGGGGGCATCGAGCAGTACTTC,CASSRTGGIEQYF
-,TRBV25-1,TRBJ1-1,-,TGTGCCAGCAGAAGCCCGGACACGTACACTGAAGCTTTCTTT,CASRSPDTYTEAFF